This T cell receptor (beta chain) was captured by sequencing in a study of cytomegalovirus exposure and HLA in healthy donors. Study summary: Assignment to the Caucasian-associated ancestry cluster applied to around 82% of the approximately 390 genotyped donors.

This clone has just a few counts. The target antigen is unknown. Other DNA sequences in this sample translate to the same CDR3. V was pared by 2 bases and J by 8 bases, with 16 bases of the junction left unmatched. Germline loops: CDR1 SGHNT, CDR2 YYREEE (reference sequence). The CDR3 runs 18 residues. Whole-study results and caveats: Further analysis, carried out later, found HLA-associated TCR beta chains more clonally expanded than equally common other chains. The classifier reportedly diagnosed cytomegalovirus status with high sensitivity and specificity.

13 Jbeta primers and 60 Vbeta primers were used for the PCR. Data came from immunoSEQ multiplex PCR; TCRdb stores just in-frame clones and leaves some out. Among under 200,000 clones listed, under 85% were seen once. The source material was PBMCs. This receptor was identified in a woman aged 30 to 39 in good health and CMV-seronegative. The chain employs TRBV5-4 and TRBJ1-4; TRBD1 aligns across 9 bases. This CDR3 reads CASSFDSKEGQGYEKLFF. Here the CDR3 DNA reads TGTGCCAGCAGCTTCGACTCAAAAGAGGGACAGGGCTACGAAAAACTGTTTTTT.